The sequence of this TCR beta chain was determined in a study of blood T cell repertoires in COVID-19. Study information: Samples of COVID-19 (acute and convalescent) were obtained from the United States, Italy and Spain. PBMCs, B-cell-depleted T cells, or T cells were the source of the cDNA or gDNA that made up the material.

Trimming took 6 bases from V and 2 from J; bases not matched to a gene: 8. Per germline, CDR1 SGHTA and CDR2 FQGNSA. This CDR3 contains 15 residues. Per the original data handling: By means of reference gene primer amplification, nucleated cell counts were estimated. Profiled with immunoSEQ multiplex PCR; TCRdb holds only in-frame clones, not every one. The DNA gave D and trimming, while V, J and clone size come from that table. The table records 110,000 or so clones, approximately 82% of them present only once. The V call is TRBV7-2, the J call TRBJ2-7, with 9 bases aligning to TRBD2. The TCR comes from a woman between 65 and 79 years old with acute or convalescent COVID-19. The sequenced sample consisted of peripheral blood. The DNA of the CDR3 is TGTGCCAGCAGACGTACTAGCGGGTCCGCCTACGAGCAGTACTTC. This gives the protein CASRRTSGSAYEQYF.